This paragraph reports one T cell receptor (beta chain). The antigen it recognizes is unknown. The sample holds no much larger clone one base away, and base qualities are not on file. The approximately 41 donors, aged 6 to 90 years, were systemically healthy Caucasian individuals from Russia. Each donor gave ten milliliters of peripheral blood, collected into EDTA-treated Vacutainer tubes. PBMCs were isolated by Ficoll-Paque density-gradient centrifugation, with at least 7 million obtained per sample. Total RNA, at least 5 micrograms per sample, was extracted from PBMCs with Trizol reagent. For every donor, flow cytometry on a PBMC aliquot measured the percentage of naive CD45RAhigh/CD27high T cells. The library came from 5' RACE. TCRdb records Illumina HiSeq 2500 as the sequencer. The second PCR ran for about 6 to 12 cycles and used a J-beta primer mix along with a sample-barcoded 5' primer. Each TCR beta cDNA molecule received a unique molecular identifier from a template-switch 5' adaptor carrying 12 random nucleotides. Each sample yielded at least 3 million CDR3-containing paired-end reads. The Mint cDNA synthesis kit, primed by a TRBC-specific oligonucleotide, was used to synthesize first-strand cDNA from all RNA. After uracil-DNA glycosylase treatment, a first 18-cycle PCR used universal primers M1SS and BC2_uni_R on all cDNA. Concerning the study's data processing: Normalization of each sample was performed by random selection of 1 million high-quality reads, each carrying a distinct molecular identifier. Reads with shared molecular identifiers were discarded instead of being binned into consensus sequences. MiTCR, with a Q25 quality threshold and the strictest error-elimination algorithm, was used for CDR3 identification, clonotype clustering and error correction. A nonparametric unseen species model with Euler transformation was used to estimate lower-bound total TCR beta diversity. In-frame beta chains were kept once TCRdb had trimmed the public reads at Q25 with fastp and called clones with MiXCR. Under each unique CDR3 protein, matching rows form one entry showing the most common genes and DNA. In this record, the V and J calls reflect TCRdb's handling and not the investigators' own analysis. This sample comprises hundreds of thousands of distinct CDR3 sequences, roughly 25% of them detected only once. The ten largest clones represent more than 8% of the sample.

This entry comes from a study of blood T cells in healthy people across ages (dated by TCRdb to between 2014 and 2016). About the study as a whole: Template switching captured roughly one uniquely barcoded TCR beta cDNA molecule per two T cells in model experiments. To track age-related changes in TCR beta repertoire diversity, the study relied on deep sequencing normalized with unique cDNA molecular identifiers. The donors were split into four age groups: young (average roughly 15 years), middle-aged (roughly 40), aged (roughly 65) and long-lived (under 85). Two additional independent replicas of 1 million unique cDNA reads from the same blood draw were analyzed for two donors (one aged 18 to 29 and one aged 80 or older).

Overall results and qualifications from the work: Estimates of total diversity based on one million sequenced T cells were considered lower bounds and underestimates. There was a strong correlation between observed TCR beta diversity and the percentage of naive T cells measured by flow cytometry. As age increased, observed TCR beta diversity per million T cells dropped in a roughly linear way, and a significant reduction was already evident by age about 40. Conclusive comparison of naive and antigen-experienced compartments was prevented by the profiling of bulk unsorted PBMCs. The CMV infection status of donors was not known, potentially confounding age-related changes in expanded clonotypes. Compared with the aged group, the long-lived group had more naive CD4+ T cells, fewer expanded clones and increased TCR diversity, suggesting age selection.

The germline V gene (reference sequence) specifies SEHNR as CDR1 and FQNEAQ as CDR2. The germline ends are 10 bases apart after V is trimmed by 5 bases and J by 5 bases. Inclusive of the bounding cysteine and phenylalanine, the CDR3 is 12 residues long. Only CDR3 DNA is held: 36 bases, read in frame from base 1. The sample also formed part of further work on T cells of mothers and their children. Taken from the second paper: Nine systemically healthy Caucasian individuals served as donors, namely three mothers together with their six children. cDNA synthesis consumed the entire amount of extracted RNA, loaded at around 1.4 ug RNA in each 15 ul reaction. In the second PCR, the M1S primer introduced both the sample barcodes and 2-4 random nucleotides. More than 8 million TCR beta CDR3 reads were obtained from each mother, and 2.5 million to 3 million reads were obtained from each child. Thymic selection similarly shapes TCR recombination output in related and unrelated pairs, with minor effect from inherited differences. Normalized repertoire overlap in related mother-child pairs was always slightly higher than in unrelated mother-child pairs, but the difference was never significant. With a sensitivity of approximately 100 clones per million clonotypes, no persistent microchimeric T cell clones were detected. To look for features that set related mother-child pairs apart from unrelated individuals, the researchers ran deep NGS to compare the TCR beta repertoires of mothers and children. Mothers averaged about 37 +/- 4 years of age and children averaged about 12 +/- 4 years. After adapters were ligated using NEBNext reagents, the libraries underwent 100+100 nt paired-end sequencing on an Illumina HiSeq 2000. To prevent cross-contamination, the mother and child libraries were prepared one month apart and sequenced in separate runs. For each donor, somewhere between roughly 450,000 and 2,000,000 distinct TCR beta clonotypes were identified. Naive TCR beta clonotypes were estimated from low-frequency clonotypes matched to each donor's FACS-determined naive share, without sorting.

This sequence originates from a boy between 10 and 17 years old in good health. Sequencing was performed on blood. The rearrangement combines TRBV7-9 with TRBJ2-7, with TRBD1 tentatively as D gene (6 bases match). The CDR3 protein: CASSTGQNEQYF. The nucleotide sequence is TGTGCCAGCAGCACAGGACAGAACGAGCAGTACTTC.